These T cell receptor beta chains were read from a single sample in a study of Ad26.COV2.S vaccination and SARS-CoV-2 variants. Only in-frame clones appear in the TCRdb table, and some are missing; sequencing was by immunoSEQ multiplex PCR. This sample has approximately 420,000 clones, with more than 85% found just once. The specimen was peripheral blood, collected in a trial of Ad26.COV2.S vaccine versus placebo. All receptors come from a person aged 18-65 years who received the Ad26.COV2.S COVID-19 vaccine or a placebo. Each CDR3 is given with its conserved first and last residue. The D gene is left open where the match is weak. Rows give clone size only sometimes, using once, few, many, or a class for an expanded clone.

cdr3_length	clone_size	v_call	d_call	j_call	cdr3_aa	cdr3_nt
13	few	TRBV2	TRBD1	TRBJ1-2	CASRRDSSPGYTF	TGTGCCAGCAGGCGGGACAGTTCCCCTGGCTACACCTTC
14	.	TRBV3-1/TRBV3-2	.	TRBJ2-2	CASSQMGDAGELFF	TGTGCCAGCAGCCAAATGGGGGACGCCGGGGAGCTGTTTTTT
14	.	TRBV7-8	.	TRBJ1-6	CASSLGSYNSPLHF	TGTGCCAGCAGCTTGGGCTCCTATAATTCACCCCTCCACTTT
15	few	TRBV2	.	TRBJ2-5	CASRGSTAFQETQYF	TGTGCCAGCAGGGGCTCGACAGCCTTCCAAGAGACCCAGTACTTC
16	few	TRBV4-2	TRBD1	TRBJ1-5	CASSQERGDRNQPQHF	TGTGCCAGCAGCCAAGAAAGGGGGGACAGGAATCAGCCCCAGCATTTT
15	.	TRBV18	.	TRBJ2-2	CASSRDRGATGELFF	TGTGCCAGCTCACGAGACCGGGGGGCCACCGGGGAGCTGTTTTTT
13	.	TRBV12-3/TRBV12-4	.	TRBJ2-7	CASSLTGAYEQYF	TGTGCCAGCAGTTTAACGGGGGCCTACGAGCAGTACTTC
15	.	TRBV18	.	TRBJ1-1	CASSPPDISDTEAFF	TGTGCCAGCTCACCACCTGACATCTCGGACACTGAAGCTTTCTTT
16	medium-sized	TRBV19	.	TRBJ2-2	CASSNSRDPNTGELFF	TGTGCCAGTAGCAATTCCAGGGATCCAAACACCGGGGAGCTGTTTTTT
12	.	TRBV2	.	TRBJ1-1	CASSIPTVEAFF	TGTGCCAGCAGCATACCGACAGTTGAAGCTTTCTTT
12	.	TRBV20-1	.	TRBJ2-7	CSASRRGYEQYF	TGCAGTGCTAGTCGTCGAGGATACGAGCAGTACTTC